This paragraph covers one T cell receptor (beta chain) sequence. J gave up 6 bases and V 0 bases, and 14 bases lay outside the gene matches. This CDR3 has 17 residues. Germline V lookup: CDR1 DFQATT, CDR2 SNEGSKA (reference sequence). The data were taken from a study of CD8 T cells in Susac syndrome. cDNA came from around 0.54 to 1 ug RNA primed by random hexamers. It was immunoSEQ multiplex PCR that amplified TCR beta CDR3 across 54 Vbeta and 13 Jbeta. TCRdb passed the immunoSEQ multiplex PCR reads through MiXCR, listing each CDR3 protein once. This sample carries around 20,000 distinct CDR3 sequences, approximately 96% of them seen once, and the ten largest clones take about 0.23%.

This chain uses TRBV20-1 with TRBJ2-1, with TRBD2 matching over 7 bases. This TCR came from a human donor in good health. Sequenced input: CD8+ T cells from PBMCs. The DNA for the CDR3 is TGCAGTGCTAGAGATGATTTCGTCGCGGGAGTTCGCAATGAGCAGTTCTTC. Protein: CSARDDFVAGVRNEQFF.